Listed here are 8 T cell receptor beta chains from one sample, sequenced in a study of OX40 agonist ivuxolimab in advanced cancers. Data came from immunoSEQ multiplex PCR; TCRdb stores just in-frame clones and leaves some out. The sample contains nearly 70,000 clones, just over 85% of which appear only once. This specimen consisted of CD4+ or CD8+ T cells sorted from blood, obtained in a trial of the OX40 agonist ivuxolimab. The receptors were gathered from an adult with an advanced solid tumor such as melanoma, head and neck, liver or kidney cancer.

The chain couples TRBV21-1 to TRBJ2-7. TRBV21-1 is deemed a pseudogene. This CDR3 is built from 14 residues. The DNA for the CDR3 is TGTGCCAGCAGCAAAGAGGTGATCTCCTACGAGCAGTACTTC. Its protein product is CASSKEVISYEQYF.

This chain links TRBV7-9 with TRBJ2-3, with 7 bases lining up with TRBD2. V shed 4 bases, J shed 1 base, and the junction held 8 bases outside the gene matches. The CDR3 covers 16 residues. Germline CDR1 SEHNR, CDR2 FQNEAQ (reference sequence). The CDR3 reads CASSSFFTSGTDTQYF. Written as DNA, the CDR3 is TGTGCCAGCAGCTCCTTCTTTACTAGCGGCACAGATACGCAGTATTTT.

The rearrangement joins TRBV6-4 to TRBJ2-1, with 8 nucleotides matching TRBD1. CDR3 size: 13 residues. Germline V lookup: CDR1 MRHNA, CDR2 SNTAGT. V trimming: 4 bases; J trimming: 9 bases; junction bases outside the gene matches: 5. The CDR3 bases are TGTGCCAGCAGTGCGGACAGGGACTCTGAGCAGTTCTTC. This codes for CASSADRDSEQFF.

The rearrangement joins TRBV12-5 to TRBJ2-3, with D maybe TRBD2 (5 bases). CDR1 is LGHNT, CDR2 FRNRAP, per germline. There are 14 residues in the CDR3. V shed 1 base and J shed 4 bases, with 9 bases lying between them. CDR3: CASGLGLNPDTQYF. For the CDR3, the DNA is TGTGCTAGTGGTTTGGGACTAAACCCAGATACGCAGTATTTT.

The DNA for the CDR3 is TGTGCCAGCGGGGAACCCTCCTACAATGAGCAGTTCTTC. Translation gives CASGEPSYNEQFF. The chain has TRBV6-6 and TRBJ2-1; D gene ambiguous. CDR3 length: 13 amino acids. The ends were cut back, 8 bases at V and 0 bases at J, with 8 bases in the middle. Germline assignment: CDR1 MNHNY and CDR2 SVGAGI (reference sequence).

In nucleotides, the CDR3 is TGTGCTAGTGGTTTGGCACAGCTGGGAGGCTACACCTTC. It yields the protein CASGLAQLGGYTF. The V call is TRBV12-5, the J call TRBJ1-2; D is unclear. The CDR3 has 13 amino acids. Trimming shortened V by 1 base and J by 8 bases, and 11 bases separated the two germline ends. Germline V gives CDR1 LGHNT, CDR2 FRNRAP.

The chain combines TRBV9 with TRBJ2-2, with 8 positions matching TRBD1. CDR1 SGDLS and CDR2 YYNGEE come from the germline V gene. The CDR3 loop spans 14 amino acids. The junction had 3 bases not matched to a gene; V was cut back by 3 bases and J by 5 bases. CDR3 residues: CASSGRTGTGELFF. CDR3 DNA sequence: TGTGCCAGCAGCGGAAGGACAGGGACCGGGGAGCTGTTTTTT.

V usage is TRBV7-6 and J usage is TRBJ1-2; D is ambiguous. Germline V gene data show CDR1 as SGHVS and CDR2 as FNYEAQ. CDR3 length: 14 amino acids. With 5 bases removed from V and 0 bases from J, the gap between germline ends came to 10 bases. The CDR3 here is CASSPSEANYGYTF. The CDR3 region has the DNA TGTGCCAGCAGCCCCAGCGAAGCTAACTATGGCTACACCTTC.